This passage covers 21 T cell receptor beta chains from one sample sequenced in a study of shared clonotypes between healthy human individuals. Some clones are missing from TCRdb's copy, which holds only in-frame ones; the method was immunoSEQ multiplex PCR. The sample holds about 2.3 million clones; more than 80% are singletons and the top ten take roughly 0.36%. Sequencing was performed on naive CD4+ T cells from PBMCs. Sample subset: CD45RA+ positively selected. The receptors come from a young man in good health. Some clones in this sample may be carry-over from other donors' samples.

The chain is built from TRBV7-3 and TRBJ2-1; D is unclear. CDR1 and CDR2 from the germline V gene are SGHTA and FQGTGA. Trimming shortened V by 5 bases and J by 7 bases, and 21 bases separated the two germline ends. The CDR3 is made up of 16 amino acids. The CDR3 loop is CASSPSSDGRPNEQFF. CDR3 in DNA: TGTGCCAGCAGCCCTTCGTCTGATGGGCGCCCAAATGAGCAGTTCTTC.

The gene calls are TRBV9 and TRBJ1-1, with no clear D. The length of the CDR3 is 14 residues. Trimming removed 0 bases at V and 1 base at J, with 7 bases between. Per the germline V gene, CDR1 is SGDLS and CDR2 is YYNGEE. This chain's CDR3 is CASSVGVPNTEAFF. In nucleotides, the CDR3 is TGTGCCAGCAGCGTAGGGGTTCCGAACACTGAAGCTTTCTTT.

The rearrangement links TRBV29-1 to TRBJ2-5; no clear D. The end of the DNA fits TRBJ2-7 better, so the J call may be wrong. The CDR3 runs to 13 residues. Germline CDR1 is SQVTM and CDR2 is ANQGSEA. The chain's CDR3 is CSVGRALNSEQYF. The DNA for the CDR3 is TGCAGCGTTGGTCGGGCCCTCAATAGCGAGCAGTACTTC.

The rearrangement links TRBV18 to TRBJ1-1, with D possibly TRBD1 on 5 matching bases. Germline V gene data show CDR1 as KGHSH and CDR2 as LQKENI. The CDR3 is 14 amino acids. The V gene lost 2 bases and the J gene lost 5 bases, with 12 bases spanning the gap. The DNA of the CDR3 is TGTGCCAGCTCACCATTACAGGAAGAAACTGAAGCTTTCTTT. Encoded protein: CASSPLQEETEAFF.

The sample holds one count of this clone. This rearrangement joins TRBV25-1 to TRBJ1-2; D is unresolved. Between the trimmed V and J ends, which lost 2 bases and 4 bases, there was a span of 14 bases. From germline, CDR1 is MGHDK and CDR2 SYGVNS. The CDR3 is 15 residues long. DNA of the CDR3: TGTGCCAGCAGTGAACATGGACGAGGAGGCTATGGCTACACCTTC. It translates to CASSEHGRGGYGYTF.

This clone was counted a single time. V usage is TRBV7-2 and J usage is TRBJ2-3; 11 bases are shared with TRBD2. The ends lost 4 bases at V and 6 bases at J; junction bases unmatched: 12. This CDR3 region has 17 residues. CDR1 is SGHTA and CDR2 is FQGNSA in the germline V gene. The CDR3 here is CASSSRLTSGRPDTQYF. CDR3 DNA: TGTGCCAGCAGCTCGAGATTAACTAGCGGGAGACCCGATACGCAGTATTTT.

Here the CDR3 reads CSASGTGKNIQYF. The CDR3 bases are TGCAGTGCTTCCGGGACAGGGAAAAACATTCAGTACTTC. The rearrangement uses TRBV29-1 and TRBJ2-4, with 9 bases identical to TRBD1. CDR3 length: 13 residues. Germline values: CDR1 SQVTM, CDR2 ANQGSEA.

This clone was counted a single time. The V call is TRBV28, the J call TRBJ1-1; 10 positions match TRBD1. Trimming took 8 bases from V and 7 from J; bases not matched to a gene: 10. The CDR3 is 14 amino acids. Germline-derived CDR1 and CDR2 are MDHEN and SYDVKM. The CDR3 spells CASRGTGEGNEAFF. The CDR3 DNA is TGTGCCAGCCGGGGGACAGGGGAAGGTAATGAAGCTTTCTTT. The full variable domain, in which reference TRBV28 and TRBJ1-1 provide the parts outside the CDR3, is DVKVTQSSRYLVKRTGEKVFLECVQDMDHENMFWYRQDPGLGLRLIYFSYDVKMKEKGDIPEGYSVSREKKERFSLILESASTNQTSMYLCASRGTGEGNEAFFGQGTRLTVV.

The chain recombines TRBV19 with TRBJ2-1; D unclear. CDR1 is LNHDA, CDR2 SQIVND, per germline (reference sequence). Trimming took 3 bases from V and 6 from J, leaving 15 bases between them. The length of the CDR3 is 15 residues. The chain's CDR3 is CASSIGVPPRNEQFF. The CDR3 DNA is TGTGCCAGTAGTATCGGCGTCCCCCCCCGCAATGAGCAGTTCTTC.

The CDR3 DNA follows: TGTGCCATCGGCAGAGGGGGTGCCCAAGAGACCCAGTACTTC. Its protein product is CAIGRGGAQETQYF. The rearrangement joins TRBV19 to TRBJ2-5; D perhaps matches TRBD1 (6 bases). Germline lookup yields CDR1 LNHDA and CDR2 SQIVND (reference sequence). The CDR3 has 14 residues. V lost 10 bases and J 1 base, leaving 16 bases between the germline ends.

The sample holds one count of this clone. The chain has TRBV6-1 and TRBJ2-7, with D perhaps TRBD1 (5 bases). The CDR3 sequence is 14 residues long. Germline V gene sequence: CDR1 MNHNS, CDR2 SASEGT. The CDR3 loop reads CALGRTFPSYEQYF. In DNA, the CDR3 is TGTGCGCTGGGGCGGACCTTTCCTTCCTACGAGCAGTACTTC.

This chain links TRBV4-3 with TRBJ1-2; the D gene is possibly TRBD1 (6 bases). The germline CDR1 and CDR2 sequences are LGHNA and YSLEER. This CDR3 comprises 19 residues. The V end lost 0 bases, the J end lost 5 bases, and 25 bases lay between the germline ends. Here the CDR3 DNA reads TGCGCCAGCAGCCAAGATCCGGCGCGGGACACCCGGCCTGCTTATGGCTACACCTTC. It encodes CASSQDPARDTRPAYGYTF.

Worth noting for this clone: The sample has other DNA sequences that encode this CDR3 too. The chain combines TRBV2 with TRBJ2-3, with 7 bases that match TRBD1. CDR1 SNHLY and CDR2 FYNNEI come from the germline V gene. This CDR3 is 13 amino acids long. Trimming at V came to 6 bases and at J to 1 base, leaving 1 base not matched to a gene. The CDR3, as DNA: TGTGCCAGCAGCGGACAGGGCACAGATACGCAGTATTTT. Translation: CASSGQGTDTQYF. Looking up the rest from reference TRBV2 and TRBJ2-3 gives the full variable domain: EPEVTQTPSHQVTQMGQEVILRCVPISNHLYFYWYRQILGQKVEFLVSFYNNEISEKSEIFDDQFSVERPDGSNFTLKIRSTKLEDSAMYFCASSGQGTDTQYFGPGTRLTVL.

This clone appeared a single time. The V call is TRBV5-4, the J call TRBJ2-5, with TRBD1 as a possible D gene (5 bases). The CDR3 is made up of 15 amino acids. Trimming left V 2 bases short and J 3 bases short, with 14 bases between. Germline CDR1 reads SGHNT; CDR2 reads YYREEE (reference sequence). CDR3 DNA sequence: TGTGCCAGCAGCTTATCCGCGAAAGGGGAAGAGACCCAGTACTTC. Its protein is CASSLSAKGEETQYF.

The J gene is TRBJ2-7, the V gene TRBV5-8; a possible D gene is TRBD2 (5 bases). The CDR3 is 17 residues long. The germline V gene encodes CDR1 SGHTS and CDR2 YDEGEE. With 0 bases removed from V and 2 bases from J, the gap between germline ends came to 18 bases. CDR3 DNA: TGTGCCAGCAGCTTGGGTCTGGACGCGCGGGCGGCCTACGAGCAGTACTTC. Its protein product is CASSLGLDARAAYEQYF.

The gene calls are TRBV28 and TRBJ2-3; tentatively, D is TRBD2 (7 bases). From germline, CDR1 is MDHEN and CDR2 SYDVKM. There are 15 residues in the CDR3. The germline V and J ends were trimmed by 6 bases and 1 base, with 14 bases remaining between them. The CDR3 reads CASRQPGGGTDTQYF. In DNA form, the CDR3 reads TGTGCCAGCAGGCAGCCGGGGGGCGGCACAGATACGCAGTATTTT.

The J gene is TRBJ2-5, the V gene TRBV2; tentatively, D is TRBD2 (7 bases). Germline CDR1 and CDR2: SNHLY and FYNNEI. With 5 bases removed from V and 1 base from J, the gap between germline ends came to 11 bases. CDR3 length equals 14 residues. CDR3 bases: TGTGCCAGCAGTAGGGGGGGGACCCAAGAGACCCAGTACTTC. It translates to CASSRGGTQETQYF.

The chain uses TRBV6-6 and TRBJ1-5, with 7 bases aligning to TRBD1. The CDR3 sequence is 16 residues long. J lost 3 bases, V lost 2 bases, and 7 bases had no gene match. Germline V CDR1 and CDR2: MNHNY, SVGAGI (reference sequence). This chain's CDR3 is CASSYPYRGHNQPQHF. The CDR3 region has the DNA TGTGCCAGCAGTTACCCCTACAGGGGACACAATCAGCCCCAGCATTTT.

The CDR3 here is CASSLFRDGYEQYF. CDR3 bases: TGTGCCAGCAGCTTATTCCGAGACGGGTACGAGCAGTACTTC. J is TRBJ2-7 and V is TRBV7-8; D remains ambiguous. Trimming pared 2 bases from V and 4 bases from J, leaving 12 bases between. This CDR3 is 14 amino acids long. Germline V gives CDR1 SGHVS, CDR2 FQNEAQ.

As DNA, the CDR3 is TGTGCCAGCAGACGAGGACTAGCCGCAGATACGCAGTATTTT. The encoded protein is CASRRGLAADTQYF. This chain links TRBV6-5 with TRBJ2-3, with 8 bases matching TRBD2. The CDR3 runs to 14 residues. The germline V gene encodes CDR1 MNHEY and CDR2 SVGAGI. J lost 4 bases, V lost 6 bases, and 6 bases had no gene match.

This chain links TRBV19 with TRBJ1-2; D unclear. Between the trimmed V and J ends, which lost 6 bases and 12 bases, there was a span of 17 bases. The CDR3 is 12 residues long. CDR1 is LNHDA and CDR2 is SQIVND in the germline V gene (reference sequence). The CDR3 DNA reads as TGTGCCAGTAGAACGAGAGAGGATTTTCACACCTTC. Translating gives CASRTREDFHTF.